The next 5 T cell receptor beta chains were all read from a single sample in a study of a mutant IDH1 vaccine in newly diagnosed glioma. Sequenced by immunoSEQ multiplex PCR; TCRdb stores in-frame clones only, minus some. There are roughly 60,000 clones in the sample; 75% to 90% occur only once, and 5% to 8% lies in the top ten. The antigens these receptors bind are not known. The time point here: week 23, last vaccination. Each dose of the vaccine consisted of 300 ug of mutant IDH1 20-mer peptide, with topical imiquimod. The sample here was PBMCs, taken from a glioma patient whose treatment included an IDH1 peptide vaccine. These receptors originate from a man in his forties with glioma.

This clone was detected only once. This sequence joins TRBV14 and TRBJ1-2; 9 nucleotides line up with TRBD1. CDR3 length: 16 residues. The ends lost 5 bases at V and 4 bases at J; junction bases unmatched: 11. The germline gives CDR1 SGHDN, CDR2 FVKESK. The CDR3 loop is CASSTYPGQGGYGYTF. CDR3 DNA: TGTGCCAGCAGCACTTACCCGGGACAGGGAGGCTATGGCTACACCTTC.

This clone was detected only a few times. The V gene is TRBV11-2, the J gene TRBJ1-6; TRBD1 matches at 8 bases. Germline CDR1 is SGHAT and CDR2 is FQNNGV. This CDR3 is 18 amino acids long. V trimming: 1 base; J trimming: 5 bases; junction bases outside the gene matches: 10. Here the CDR3 DNA reads TGTGCCAGCAGCTTAGCCAGGACAGGGCCCGGGAATAATTCACCCCTCCACTTT. Its protein product is CASSLARTGPGNNSPLHF.

The CDR3 region is CASSLAQGAYEQYF. CDR3 bases: TGCGCCAGCAGCTTGGCACAGGGAGCATACGAGCAGTACTTC. The chain recombines TRBV5-1 with TRBJ2-7; a weak D match, TRBD1 (6 bases). Trimming left V 0 bases short and J 4 bases short, with 11 bases between. This CDR3 region has 14 residues. Germline V gene sequence: CDR1 SGHRS, CDR2 YFSETQ.

The chain's CDR3 is CASSYLGQGLYGYTF. The CDR3 nucleotides read TGTGCCAGCAGCTACCTCGGACAGGGACTCTATGGCTACACCTTC. The chain combines TRBV6-6 with TRBJ1-2; 8 bases are a match to TRBD1. CDR3 length: 15 residues. After removal of 6 bases from V and 4 bases from J, the junction contained 10 bases not matched to a gene. The V gene's germline CDR1 is MNHNY and CDR2 SVGAGI (reference sequence).

The rearrangement links TRBV19 to TRBJ1-4, with 9 bases lining up with TRBD1. This CDR3 region has 16 residues. Losses at the gene ends were 5 bases for V and 8 bases for J; bases not matched to a gene: 12. Germline V CDR1 and CDR2: LNHDA, SQIVND (reference sequence). As DNA, the CDR3 is TGTGCCAGTAGTCGTCCGGGAACGGGACAGGGCGAAAAACTGTTTTTT. It specifies CASSRPGTGQGEKLFF.